This T cell receptor (beta chain) was recorded in a study of a mutant IDH1 vaccine in newly diagnosed glioma. Turning to this clone: Its target is not known.

Generated by immunoSEQ multiplex PCR, the TCRdb table keeps only in-frame clones and is missing some. The sample has 20,000 to 25,000 clones, about four fifths seen once; the top ten hold 13%. V dropped 5 bases and J dropped 5 bases, with 3 bases sitting between them. This CDR3 is 11 amino acids long. In germline, CDR1 is MNHEY, CDR2 SVGAGI. This sample's time point: week 23, last vaccination. Each vaccine dose was 300 ug of mutant IDH1 20-mer peptide, with topical imiquimod. The TCR sequence derives from a man aged 25-45 years with glioma. This rearrangement joins TRBV6-5 to TRBJ2-2; no firm D call. The input for sequencing was PBMCs, taken from a glioma patient whose treatment included an IDH1 peptide vaccine. The chain's CDR3 is CASSITGELFF. In nucleotides, the CDR3 is TGTGCCAGCAGTATAACCGGGGAGCTGTTTTTT.